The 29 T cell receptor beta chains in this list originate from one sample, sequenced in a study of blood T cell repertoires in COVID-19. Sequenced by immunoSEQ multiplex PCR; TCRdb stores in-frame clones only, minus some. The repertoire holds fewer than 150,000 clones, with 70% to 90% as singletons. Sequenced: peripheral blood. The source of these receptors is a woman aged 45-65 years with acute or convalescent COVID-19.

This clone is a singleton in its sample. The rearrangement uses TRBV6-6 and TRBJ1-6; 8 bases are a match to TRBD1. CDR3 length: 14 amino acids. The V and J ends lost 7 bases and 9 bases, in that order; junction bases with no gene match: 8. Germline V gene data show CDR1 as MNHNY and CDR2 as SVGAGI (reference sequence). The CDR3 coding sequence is TGTGCCAGCACCGGACAGGGAATAGCTTCACCCCTCCACTTT. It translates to CASTGQGIASPLHF.

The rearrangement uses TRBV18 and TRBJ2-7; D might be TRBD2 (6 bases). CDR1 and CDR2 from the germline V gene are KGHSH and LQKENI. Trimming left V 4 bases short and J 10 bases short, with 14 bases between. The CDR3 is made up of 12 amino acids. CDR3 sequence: CASSRRRGLQYF. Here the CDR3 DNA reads TGTGCCAGCTCACGACGCCGGGGGTTACAGTACTTC.

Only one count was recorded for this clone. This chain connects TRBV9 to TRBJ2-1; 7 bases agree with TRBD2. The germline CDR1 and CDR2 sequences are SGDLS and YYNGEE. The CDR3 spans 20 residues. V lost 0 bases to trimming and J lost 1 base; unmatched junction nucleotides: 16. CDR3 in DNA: TGTGCCAGCAGCGTAGGTGGTACTCCGCGGGGGACGGCTTCCTACAATGAGCAGTTCTTC. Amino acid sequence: CASSVGGTPRGTASYNEQFF.

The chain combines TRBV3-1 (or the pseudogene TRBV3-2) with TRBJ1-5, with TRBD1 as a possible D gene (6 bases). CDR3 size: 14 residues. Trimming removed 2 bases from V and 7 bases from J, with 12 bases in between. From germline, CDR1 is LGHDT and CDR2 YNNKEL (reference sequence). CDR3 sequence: CASSQKQGDQPQHF. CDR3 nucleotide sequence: TGTGCCAGCAGCCAAAAACAGGGAGACCAGCCCCAGCATTTT.

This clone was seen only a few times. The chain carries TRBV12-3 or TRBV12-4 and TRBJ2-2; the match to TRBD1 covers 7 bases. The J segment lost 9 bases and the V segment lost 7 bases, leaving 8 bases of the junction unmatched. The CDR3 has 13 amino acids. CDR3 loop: CASTQTGIRELFF. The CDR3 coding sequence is TGTGCCAGCACCCAGACAGGGATTAGGGAGCTGTTTTTT.

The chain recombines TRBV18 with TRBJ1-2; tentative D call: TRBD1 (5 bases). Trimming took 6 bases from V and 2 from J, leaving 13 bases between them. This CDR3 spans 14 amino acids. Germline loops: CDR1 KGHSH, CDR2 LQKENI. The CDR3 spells CASSPSAGNYGYTF. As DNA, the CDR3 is TGTGCCAGCTCTCCCTCGGCAGGGAACTATGGCTACACCTTC. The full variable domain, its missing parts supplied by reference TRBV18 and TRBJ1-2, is NAGVMQNPRHLVRRRGQEARLRCSPMKGHSHVYWYRQLPEEGLKFMVYLQKENIIDESGMPKERFSAEFPKEGPSILRIQQVVRGDSAAYFCASSPSAGNYGYTFGSGTRLTVV.

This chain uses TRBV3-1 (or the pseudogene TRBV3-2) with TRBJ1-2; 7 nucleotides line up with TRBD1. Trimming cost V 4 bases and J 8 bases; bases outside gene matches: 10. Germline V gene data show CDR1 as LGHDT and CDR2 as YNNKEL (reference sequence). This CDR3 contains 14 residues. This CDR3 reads CASSPQSRGSGYTF. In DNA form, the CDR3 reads TGTGCCAGCAGCCCGCAGAGCAGGGGGTCGGGCTACACCTTC.

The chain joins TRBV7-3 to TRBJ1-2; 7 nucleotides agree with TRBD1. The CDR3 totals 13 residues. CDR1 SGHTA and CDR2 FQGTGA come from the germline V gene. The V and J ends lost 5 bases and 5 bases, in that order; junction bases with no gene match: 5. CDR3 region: CASSLTGRYGYTF. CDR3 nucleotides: TGTGCCAGCAGCCTGACAGGGAGGTATGGCTACACCTTC.

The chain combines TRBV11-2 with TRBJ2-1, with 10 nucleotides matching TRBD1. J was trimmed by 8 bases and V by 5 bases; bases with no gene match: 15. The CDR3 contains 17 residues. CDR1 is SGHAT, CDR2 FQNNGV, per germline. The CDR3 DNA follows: TGTGCCAGCAGCACGGGACAGGGGCTTTACGTTTCCGATGAGCAGTTCTTC. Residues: CASSTGQGLYVSDEQFF.

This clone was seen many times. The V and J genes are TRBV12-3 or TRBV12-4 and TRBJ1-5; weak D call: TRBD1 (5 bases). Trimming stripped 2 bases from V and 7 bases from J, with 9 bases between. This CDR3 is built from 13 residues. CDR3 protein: CASSLQGEQPQHF. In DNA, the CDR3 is TGTGCCAGCAGTTTACAGGGCGAGCAGCCCCAGCATTTT.

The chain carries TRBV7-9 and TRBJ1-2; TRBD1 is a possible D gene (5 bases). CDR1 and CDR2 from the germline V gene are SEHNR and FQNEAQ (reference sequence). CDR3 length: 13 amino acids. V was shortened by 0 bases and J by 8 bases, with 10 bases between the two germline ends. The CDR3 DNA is TGTGCCAGCAGCTTAGCAGGGGCTTACGGCTACACCTTC. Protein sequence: CASSLAGAYGYTF.

CDR3 nucleotides: TGCGCCAGCAGCCTTACGTCGGGCTACAATGAGCAGTTCTTC. Encoded protein: CASSLTSGYNEQFF. This sequence joins TRBV5-1 and TRBJ2-1; no definite D call. Between the trimmed V and J ends, which lost 4 bases and 3 bases, there was a span of 11 bases. Per germline, CDR1 SGHRS and CDR2 YFSETQ. The CDR3 loop spans 14 amino acids.

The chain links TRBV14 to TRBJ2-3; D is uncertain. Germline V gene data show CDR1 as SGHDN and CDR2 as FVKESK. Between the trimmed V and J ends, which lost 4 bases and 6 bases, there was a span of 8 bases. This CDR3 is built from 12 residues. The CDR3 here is CASSLTRDTQYF. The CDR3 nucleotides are TGTGCCAGCAGCCTAACTCGGGATACGCAGTATTTT.

CDR3 nucleotide sequence: TGTGCCATCCCTCGTGGGATAGCGGGAGATGAGCAGTTCTTC. It is translated as CAIPRGIAGDEQFF. The chain employs TRBV2 and TRBJ2-1, with TRBD2 matching 9 bases. Trimming at V came to 10 bases and at J to 8 bases, leaving 12 bases not matched to a gene. This CDR3 is built from 14 residues. Looked up from germline, CDR1 is SNHLY and CDR2 is FYNNEI. Full variable domain (rest looked up from reference TRBV2 and TRBJ2-1): EPEVTQTPSHQVTQMGQEVILRCVPISNHLYFYWYRQILGQKVEFLVSFYNNEISEKSEIFDDQFSVERPDGSNFTLKIRSTKLEDSAMYFCAIPRGIAGDEQFFGPGTRLTVL.

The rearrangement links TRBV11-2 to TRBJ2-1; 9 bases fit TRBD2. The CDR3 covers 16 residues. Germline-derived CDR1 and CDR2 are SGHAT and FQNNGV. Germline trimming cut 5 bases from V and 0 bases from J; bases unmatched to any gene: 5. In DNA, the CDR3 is TGTGCCAGCAGCACTAGCGGGTATAGCTCCTACAATGAGCAGTTCTTC. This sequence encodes CASSTSGYSSYNEQFF. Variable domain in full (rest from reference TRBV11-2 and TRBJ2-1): EAGVAQSPRYKIIEKRQSVAFWCNPISGHATLYWYQQILGQGPKLLIQFQNNGVVDDSQLPKDRFSAERLKGVDSTLKIQPAKLEDSAVYLCASSTSGYSSYNEQFFGPGTRLTVL.

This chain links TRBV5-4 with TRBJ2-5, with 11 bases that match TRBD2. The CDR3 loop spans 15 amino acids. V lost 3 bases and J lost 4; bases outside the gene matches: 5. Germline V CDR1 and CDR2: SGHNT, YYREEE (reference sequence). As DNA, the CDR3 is TGTGCCAGCAGCTACACTAGCGGGAGACGAGAGACCCAGTACTTC. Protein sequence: CASSYTSGRRETQYF.

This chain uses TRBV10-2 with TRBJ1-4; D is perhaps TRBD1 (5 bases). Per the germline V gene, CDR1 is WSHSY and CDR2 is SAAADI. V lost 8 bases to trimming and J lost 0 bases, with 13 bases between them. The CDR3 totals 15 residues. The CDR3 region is CASGAEDPTNEKLFF. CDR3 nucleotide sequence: TGCGCCAGCGGGGCAGAGGATCCAACTAATGAAAAACTGTTTTTT.

The CDR3 is CASSYTSGGNNEQFF. For the CDR3, the DNA is TGTGCCAGCAGCTATACTAGCGGGGGAAACAATGAGCAGTTCTTC. The V call is TRBV7-6, the J call TRBJ2-1; 11 bases fit TRBD2. Germline V lookup: CDR1 SGHVS, CDR2 FNYEAQ. The V segment lost 4 bases and the J segment 5 bases; nucleotides outside the gene matches: 4. The CDR3 is made up of 15 amino acids.

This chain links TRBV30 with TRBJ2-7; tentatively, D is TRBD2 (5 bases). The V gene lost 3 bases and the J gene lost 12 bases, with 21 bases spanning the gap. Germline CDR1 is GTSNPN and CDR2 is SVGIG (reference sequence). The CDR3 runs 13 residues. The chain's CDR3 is CAWRDPLLGKGYF. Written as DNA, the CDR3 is TGTGCCTGGAGAGATCCTTTGCTCGGGAAAGGGTACTTC. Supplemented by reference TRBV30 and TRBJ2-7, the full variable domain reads SQTIHQWPATLVQPVGSPLSLECTVEGTSNPNLYWYRQAAGRGLQLLFYSVGIGQISSEVPQNLSASRPQDRQFILSSKKLLLSDSGFYLCAWRDPLLGKGYFGPGTRLTVT.

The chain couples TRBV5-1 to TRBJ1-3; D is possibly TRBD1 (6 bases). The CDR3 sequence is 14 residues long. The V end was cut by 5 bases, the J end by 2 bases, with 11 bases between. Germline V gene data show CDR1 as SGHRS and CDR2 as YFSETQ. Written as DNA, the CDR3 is TGCGCCAGCAGGGAACAGGGAACTGGAAACACCATATATTTT. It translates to CASREQGTGNTIYF.

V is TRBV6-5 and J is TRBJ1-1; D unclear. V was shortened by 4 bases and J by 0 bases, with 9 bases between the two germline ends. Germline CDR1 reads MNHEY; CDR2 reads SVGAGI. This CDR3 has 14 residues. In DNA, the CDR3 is TGTGCCAGCAGTTTACAGCCCATGAACACTGAAGCTTTCTTT. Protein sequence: CASSLQPMNTEAFF.

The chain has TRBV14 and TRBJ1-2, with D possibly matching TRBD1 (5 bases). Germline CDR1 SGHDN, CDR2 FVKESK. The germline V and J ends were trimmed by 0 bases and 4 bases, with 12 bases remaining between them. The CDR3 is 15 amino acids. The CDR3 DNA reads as TGTGCCAGCAGCCAAGATCCCAGGGCCTTCTATGGCTACACCTTC. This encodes CASSQDPRAFYGYTF. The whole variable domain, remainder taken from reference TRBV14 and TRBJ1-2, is EAGVTQFPSHSVIEKGQTVTLRCDPISGHDNLYWYRRVMGKEIKFLLHFVKESKQDESGMPNNRFLAERTGGTYSTLKVQPAELEDSGVYFCASSQDPRAFYGYTFGSGTRLTVV.

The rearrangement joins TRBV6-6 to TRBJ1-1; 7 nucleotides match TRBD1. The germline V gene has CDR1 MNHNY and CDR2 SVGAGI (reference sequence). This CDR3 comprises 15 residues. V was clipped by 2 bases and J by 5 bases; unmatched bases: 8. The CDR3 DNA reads TGTGCCAGCAGTTACCGCACGACAGGGCGGACTGAAGCTTTCTTT. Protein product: CASSYRTTGRTEAFF.

This chain's CDR3 is CSVEGLQGGYGYTF. CDR3 DNA sequence: TGCAGCGTTGAAGGCTTGCAGGGAGGCTATGGCTACACCTTC. V is TRBV29-1 and J is TRBJ1-2; D may be TRBD1 (5 bases). CDR1 is SQVTM and CDR2 is ANQGSEA in the germline V gene. CDR3 size: 14 residues. V was shortened by 1 base and J by 4 bases, with 13 bases between the two germline ends.

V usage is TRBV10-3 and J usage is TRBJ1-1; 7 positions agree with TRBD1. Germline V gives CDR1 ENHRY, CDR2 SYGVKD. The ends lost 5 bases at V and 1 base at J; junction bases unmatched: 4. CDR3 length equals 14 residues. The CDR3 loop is CAISMGQTNTEAFF. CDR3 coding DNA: TGTGCCATCAGTATGGGACAGACGAACACTGAAGCTTTCTTT.

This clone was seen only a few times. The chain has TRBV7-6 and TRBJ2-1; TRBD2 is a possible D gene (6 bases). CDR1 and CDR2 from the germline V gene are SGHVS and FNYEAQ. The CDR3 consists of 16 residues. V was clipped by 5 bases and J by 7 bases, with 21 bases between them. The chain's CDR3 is CASSPNLRGGLNEQFF. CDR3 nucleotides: TGTGCCAGCAGCCCCAACCTGAGGGGAGGCCTGAATGAGCAGTTCTTC.

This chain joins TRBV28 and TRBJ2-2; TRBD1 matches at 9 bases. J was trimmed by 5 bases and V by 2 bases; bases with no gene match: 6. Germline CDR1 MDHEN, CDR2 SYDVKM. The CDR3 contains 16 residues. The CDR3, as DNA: TGTGCCAGCAGTTTAAAAGACAGGGGGTGGACCGGGGAGCTGTTTTTT. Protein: CASSLKDRGWTGELFF.

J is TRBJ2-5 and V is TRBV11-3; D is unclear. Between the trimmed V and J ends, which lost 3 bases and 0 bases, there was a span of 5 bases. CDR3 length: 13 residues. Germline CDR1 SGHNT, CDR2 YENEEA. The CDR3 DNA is TGTGCCAGCAGCTTTGCAGACCAAGAGACCCAGTACTTC. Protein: CASSFADQETQYF.

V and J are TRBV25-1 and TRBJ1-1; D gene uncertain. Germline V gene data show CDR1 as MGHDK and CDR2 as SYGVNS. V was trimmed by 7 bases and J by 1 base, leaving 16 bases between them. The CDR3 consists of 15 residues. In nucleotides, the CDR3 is TGTGCCAGCACCGACTGGGGAGAGGGGAACACTGAAGCTTTCTTT. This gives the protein CASTDWGEGNTEAFF.